These 20 T cell receptor beta chains were sequenced from one sample in a study of CD8 T cells in ankylosing spondylitis (dated by TCRdb to the late 2010s). Library method: 5' RACE. The data were produced on an Illumina HiSeq 2500. Starting from the raw public reads, TCRdb applied fastp trimming at Q25, assembled clones with MiXCR and retained in-frame beta chains. Every entry covers one CDR3 protein and lists the most common genes and DNA from its rows. The sample contains roughly 7,500 distinct CDR3 sequences, more than 7.5% of them found a single time. Together, the top ten hold under 30% of the sample. The sample comprised blood, either unsorted or a sorted T cell fraction (not recorded which). Source of these receptors: a male donor with ankylosing spondylitis or in good health (not recorded which).

This clonotype is labeled medium-sized. The chain links TRBV9 to TRBJ2-3, with TRBD2 matching 11 bases. V lost 5 bases and J lost 2; bases outside the gene matches: 7. CDR1 and CDR2 (germline): SGDLS, YYNGEE. The length of the CDR3 is 16 residues. This CDR3 reads CASRITTSGDTDTQYF. The CDR3 nucleotides read TGTGCCAGCAGAATAACGACTAGCGGGGACACAGATACGCAGTATTTT.

This clonotype was detected ten times or more. The V gene is TRBV9, the J gene TRBJ2-3; 11 positions match TRBD2. V gave up 2 bases and J gave up 3 bases; unmatched junction bases: 5. CDR3 size: 16 residues. CDR1 SGDLS and CDR2 YYNGEE come from the germline V gene. CDR3 nucleotide sequence: TGTGCCAGCAGCGTCCCCAGGACTAGCGGGACAGATACGCAGTATTTT. It encodes CASSVPRTSGTDTQYF.

This clonotype was counted ten times or more. The chain employs TRBV9 and TRBJ1-1, with unresolved D. V lost 2 bases to trimming and J lost 5 bases, with 10 bases between them. The CDR3 has 13 amino acids. Germline loops: CDR1 SGDLS, CDR2 YYNGEE. CDR3 sequence (DNA): TGTGCCAGCAGCGTTGGGTTAACAACTGAAGCTTTCTTT. Residues: CASSVGLTTEAFF.

This clonotype was found many times. At one end the junction does not follow the germline gene, possibly because of a read error. V and J are TRBV9 and TRBJ2-3, with 10 bases matching TRBD2. Germline loops: CDR1 SGDLS, CDR2 YYNGEE. The CDR3 is 17 amino acids. As DNA, the CDR3 is TGTGCCAGCAGCGTAGATAGGACTAGCGGCAGCACGGATACGCAGTATTTT. As protein: CASSVDRTSGSTDTQYF. Full variable domain (missing parts from reference TRBV9 and TRBJ2-3): DSGVTQTPKHLITATGQRVTLRCSPRSGDLSVYWYQQSLDQGLQFLIQYYNGEERAKGNILERFSAQQFPDLHSELNLSSLELGDSALYFCASSVDRTSGSTDTQYFGPGTRLTVL.

This clonotype came up a few times. This chain links TRBV23-1 with TRBJ2-7; 8 positions match TRBD1. TRBV23-1 is noted as an ORF with a role that remains uncertain. V was pared by 2 bases and J by 6 bases, with 6 bases of the junction left unmatched. The CDR3 has 14 amino acids. This chain's CDR3 is CASSQLRDRSEQYV. In DNA, the CDR3 is TGCGCCAGCAGTCAACTCCGGGACAGGTCCGAGCAGTACGTC.

This clonotype was seen many times. The CDR3 DNA follows: TGTGCCAGCACCCCCGGGTCGGGGATGACAGATACGCAGTATTTT. This codes for CASTPGSGMTDTQYF. The V call is TRBV9, the J call TRBJ2-3, with D possibly TRBD2 on 5 matching bases. The V end was cut by 6 bases, the J end by 3 bases, with 17 bases between. This CDR3 is 15 amino acids long. CDR1 SGDLS and CDR2 YYNGEE come from the germline V gene.

This clonotype came up many times. This chain links TRBV9 with TRBJ2-3; 9 positions match TRBD2. The CDR3 contains 18 residues. J gave up 2 bases and V 4 bases, and 14 bases lay outside the gene matches. Per germline, CDR1 SGDLS and CDR2 YYNGEE. In DNA, the CDR3 is TGTGCCAGCAGCACCCCACTGCGGGAGGGCGCTTACACAGATACGCAGTATTTT. Translated: CASSTPLREGAYTDTQYF.

This clonotype has only a few counts. This sequence joins TRBV9 and TRBJ2-5, with a weak D call TRBD2 (6 bases). CDR1 and CDR2 from the germline V gene are SGDLS and YYNGEE. This CDR3 spans 15 amino acids. Trimming stripped 4 bases from V and 7 bases from J, with 20 bases between. The CDR3 DNA is TGTGCCAGCAGCCCCCAAGGCGGGACGGCTGTGACCCAGTACTTC. Residues: CASSPQGGTAVTQYF.

This clonotype was recorded a few times. Here the CDR3 DNA reads TGTGCCAGCAGCGCCAGGGACTACCAAGAGACCCAGTACTTC. The encoded protein is CASSARDYQETQYF. This chain uses TRBV9 with TRBJ2-5; TRBD2 might be the D (6 bases). With 3 bases removed from V and 0 bases from J, the gap between germline ends came to 9 bases. The CDR3 consists of 14 residues. Per germline, CDR1 SGDLS and CDR2 YYNGEE.

This clonotype turned up a few times. The chain has TRBV9 and TRBJ2-5, with D perhaps TRBD2 (5 bases). The CDR3 consists of 13 residues. The germline CDR1 and CDR2 sequences are SGDLS and YYNGEE. V lost 3 bases and J lost 5, with 11 bases in between. CDR3 sequence: CASSDRGRETQYF. The CDR3 nucleotides read TGTGCCAGCAGCGATCGGGGTAGGGAGACCCAGTACTTC.

Judged by abundance, this clonotype is medium-sized. The rearrangement links TRBV9 to TRBJ1-5, with TRBD1 matching over 9 bases. Per germline, CDR1 SGDLS and CDR2 YYNGEE. V was clipped by 0 bases and J by 7 bases; unmatched bases: 5. The CDR3 extends over 15 amino acids. The CDR3 nucleotides read TGTGCCAGCAGCGTAGGAACAGGGGGCGGCCAGCCCCAGCATTTT. Amino acid sequence: CASSVGTGGGQPQHF.

The genes are TRBV9 and TRBJ1-6; 7 positions match TRBD1. Germline V gene sequence: CDR1 SGDLS, CDR2 YYNGEE. This CDR3 has 15 amino acids. V lost 4 bases, J lost 7 bases, and 8 bases stayed unmatched. In DNA form, the CDR3 reads TGTGCCAGCAGCCCTCGACAGGGTCCGAATTCACCCCTCCACTTT. This codes for CASSPRQGPNSPLHF. Full variable domain (outside the CDR3, taken from reference TRBV9 and TRBJ1-6): DSGVTQTPKHLITATGQRVTLRCSPRSGDLSVYWYQQSLDQGLQFLIQYYNGEERAKGNILERFSAQQFPDLHSELNLSSLELGDSALYFCASSPRQGPNSPLHFGNGTRLTVT.

This clonotype was picked up a small number of times. This rearrangement joins TRBV9 to TRBJ2-1; D is uncertain. V gave up 3 bases and J gave up 0 bases, with 10 bases separating them. This CDR3 is built from 15 residues. The germline V gene encodes CDR1 SGDLS and CDR2 YYNGEE. The CDR3 spells CASSGQLGSYNEQFF. The CDR3, as DNA: TGTGCCAGCAGCGGGCAACTGGGCTCCTACAATGAGCAGTTCTTC. Using reference TRBV9 and TRBJ2-1 for the parts outside the CDR3, the full variable domain is DSGVTQTPKHLITATGQRVTLRCSPRSGDLSVYWYQQSLDQGLQFLIQYYNGEERAKGNILERFSAQQFPDLHSELNLSSLELGDSALYFCASSGQLGSYNEQFFGPGTRLTVL.

This clonotype was observed a handful of times. This chain joins TRBV9 and TRBJ2-5, with unresolved D. Germline V CDR1 and CDR2: SGDLS, YYNGEE. Trimming removed 0 bases at V and 2 bases at J, with 5 bases between. CDR3 length equals 13 residues. The CDR3 DNA is TGTGCCAGCAGCGTAGGAAATCAAGAGACCCAGTACTTC. Protein product: CASSVGNQETQYF.

This clonotype was seen at least ten times. The chain has TRBV9 and TRBJ2-5, with TRBD2 as a possible D gene (5 bases). The CDR3 sequence is 14 residues long. V shed 4 bases and J shed 1 base, with 11 bases lying between them. The germline CDR1 and CDR2 sequences are SGDLS and YYNGEE. The CDR3 protein is CASSSASSQETQYF. CDR3 nucleotide sequence: TGTGCCAGCAGCTCAGCTAGCAGCCAAGAGACCCAGTACTTC.

This clonotype was counted at least ten times. V and J are TRBV9 and TRBJ2-2, with TRBD2 identical over 9 bases. The V gene end was trimmed by 0 bases and the J gene end by 4 bases; junction bases not matched to a gene: 1. The CDR3 sequence is 15 residues long. CDR1 is SGDLS and CDR2 is YYNGEE in the germline V gene. The CDR3 nucleotides read TGTGCCAGCAGCGTAGGCGGGGGGGCCACCGGGGAGCTGTTTTTT. As protein: CASSVGGGATGELFF.

This clonotype turned up a few times. The rearrangement uses TRBV9 and TRBJ1-1; 11 bases agree with TRBD1. Germline V gives CDR1 SGDLS, CDR2 YYNGEE. This CDR3 is 14 amino acids long. V was pared by 0 bases and J by 5 bases, with 0 bases of the junction left unmatched. The chain's CDR3 is CASSVGDRGTEAFF. In nucleotides, the CDR3 is TGTGCCAGCAGCGTAGGGGACAGGGGGACTGAAGCTTTCTTT. The full variable domain, its missing parts supplied by reference TRBV9 and TRBJ1-1, is DSGVTQTPKHLITATGQRVTLRCSPRSGDLSVYWYQQSLDQGLQFLIQYYNGEERAKGNILERFSAQQFPDLHSELNLSSLELGDSALYFCASSVGDRGTEAFFGQGTRLTVV.

Only a few counts were recorded for this clonotype. The chain links TRBV9 to TRBJ2-2; a possible D gene is TRBD1 (6 bases). The CDR3 sequence is 16 residues long. V was clipped by 4 bases and J by 0 bases, with 13 bases between them. Germline V lookup: CDR1 SGDLS, CDR2 YYNGEE. CDR3 sequence: CASSPGDRANTGELFF. The CDR3 DNA follows: TGTGCCAGCAGCCCAGGGGACCGGGCGAACACCGGGGAGCTGTTTTTT.

This clonotype is medium-sized by share. The CDR3 DNA sequence: TGTGCCAGCAGCAACGGGACAGGGGGATCCTACGAGCAGTACGTC. This encodes CASSNGTGGSYEQYV. The chain employs TRBV21-1 and TRBJ2-7; TRBD1 is the table's D call, not checked against the DNA. TRBV21-1 is a recognized pseudogene. The CDR3 has 15 residues.

This clonotype came up many times. This chain joins TRBV9 and TRBJ2-1; TRBD2 matches at 12 bases. The CDR3 is 16 amino acids. Germline lookup yields CDR1 SGDLS and CDR2 YYNGEE. J was trimmed by 5 bases and V by 0 bases; bases with no gene match: 3. DNA of the CDR3: TGTGCCAGCAGCGTAGCCGGGACTAGCGGGCACAATGAGCAGTTCTTC. The encoded protein is CASSVAGTSGHNEQFF.